Listed below are T cell receptor beta chains from one sample, sequenced in a study of radiotherapy plus CTLA-4 blockade in lung cancer. Data came from immunoSEQ multiplex PCR; TCRdb stores just in-frame clones and leaves some out. The data contain about 110,000 clones, approximately 81% of them singletons. Sequenced material: peripheral blood, taken from a patient treated with radiotherapy plus ipilimumab. The origin of the receptors is a human donor with non-small cell lung cancer that progressed on radiotherapy plus ipilimumab. Some clones in this sample may be carry-over from other donors' samples. The CDR3 runs from the conserved cysteine through the conserved F or W. Each record gives: D gene, J gene, clone size, V gene, CDR3 protein. The D gene is left open where the match is weak. Clone size is stated in some rows and not others, as once, few, many or a class when expanded.

. TRBJ2-3 . TRBV5-1 CASSPVSGVSTDTQYF
TRBD1 TRBJ1-1 . TRBV27 CASSSYRGDTEAFF
. TRBJ1-4 . TRBV5-6 CASDTSNEKLFF
. TRBJ2-7 . TRBV6-1 CASKATGGPYEQYF
TRBD2 TRBJ2-3 . TRBV6-6 CASSGERGGDTQYF
TRBD1 TRBJ2-5 . TRBV7-3 CASSPDRNQETQYF
. TRBJ2-5 . TRBV5-1 CASSLGGVRETQYF
. TRBJ1-3 . TRBV7-2 CASSLPPPLSSGNTIYF
TRBD2 TRBJ2-1 few TRBV28 CASVGGLYNEQFF
. TRBJ1-2 . TRBV28 CASSLGVLDGYTF
. TRBJ2-3 . TRBV9 CASSVSGGRLGDTQYF
. TRBJ1-5 few TRBV28 CASSASRDKVF
. TRBJ1-5 . TRBV19 CASSMIGTMSQPQHF
TRBD1 TRBJ2-5 . TRBV5-1 CASSLQGGQETQYF
. TRBJ2-5 . TRBV5-1 CASSSLPRGSQETQYF
. TRBJ1-5 . TRBV4-1 CASSQGVWTVNQPQHF
TRBD1 TRBJ2-7 . TRBV7-3 CASSPGQVGEQYF
. TRBJ1-2 . TRBV6-5 CASSYSWTYGYTF
. TRBJ2-7 . TRBV10-3 CAVSEGEEQYF
. TRBJ2-5 . TRBV7-9 CASSLVGGVGETQYF
TRBD1 TRBJ1-5 . TRBV6-1 CASSEGRWTGVNQPQHF
TRBD1 TRBJ1-4 . TRBV9 CASSGTGGPSTNEKLFF
. TRBJ2-3 . TRBV5-4 CASSAVSGTDTQYF
. TRBJ1-1 . TRBV7-8 CASSLEANTEAFF
TRBD1 TRBJ2-7 . TRBV18 CASSPAIQTGQGSYLYEQYF
. TRBJ2-7 . TRBV18 CASSLTGSYEQYF
. TRBJ1-5 . TRBV15 CATRRVGGSSNQPQHF
. TRBJ2-7 . TRBV7-2 CASSLRRAASYEQYF
. TRBJ2-1 . TRBV5-1 CASSLGGAPNEQFF
. TRBJ2-7 . TRBV6-6 CASSYSVGAVTYEQYF
. TRBJ1-4 . TRBV9 CASSATGRTNEKLFF
TRBD1 TRBJ1-2 . TRBV6-6 CASSYSPDRGGYGYTF
. TRBJ2-5 . TRBV7-3 CASSLQGAETQYF
. TRBJ1-3 few TRBV7-2 CASSFRGGAGNTIYF
. TRBJ2-7 once TRBV4-2 CASSPFPEGGSYEQYF
. TRBJ2-1 . TRBV4-3 CASSQVASGGWSTDEQFF
TRBD1 TRBJ2-7 few TRBV6-6 CASSYSPGQGSYEQYF
. TRBJ2-3 . TRBV7-3 CASSLGGLATDTQYF
TRBD1 TRBJ2-3 . TRBV6-4 CASSVGTDTDTQYF
. TRBJ1-2 . TRBV7-9 CASSFDFPLYGYTF
TRBD1 TRBJ2-7 . TRBV30 CACKSRDRGPEQYF
. TRBJ2-3 . TRBV10-3 CAGGRSADTQYF
. TRBJ1-6 . TRBV7-6 CASSHQNSPLHF
TRBD1 TRBJ2-7 . TRBV6-1 CASRQDRDGYEQYF
. TRBJ2-5 . TRBV4-1 CASSQSHRDETQYF
. TRBJ2-7 . TRBV7-8 CASSLGPLSYEQYF
TRBD2 TRBJ2-3 . TRBV5-6 CASSVGPRGGADTQYF
. TRBJ1-2 once TRBV6-5 CASSNGRFYGYTF
. TRBJ1-2 . TRBV9 CASRTGYGYTF
TRBD2 TRBJ2-5 . TRBV27 CASSSRIAGGLLGETQYF
. TRBJ2-1 . TRBV7-2 CASSLAFGNYNEQFF
TRBD1 TRBJ1-6 . TRBV18 CASSVPGQPRVPLRF
. TRBJ2-2 . TRBV4-2 CASSQAQGTGELFF
TRBD2 TRBJ2-7 . TRBV30 CAWSVTSLPGLAIYEQYF
. TRBJ2-2 . TRBV5-4 CASSLGGSNTGELFF
. TRBJ2-7 . TRBV10-1 CASSLTGGKYEQYF
TRBD1 TRBJ1-1 . TRBV5-4 CASSPDRVGEAFF
. TRBJ1-3 . TRBV7-2 CASSLGTARLNTIYF
. TRBJ1-1 . TRBV18 CASSPTGNTEAFF